These 12 T cell receptor beta chains came from one sample sequenced in a study of cytomegalovirus exposure and HLA in healthy donors. Both 60 Vbeta primers and 13 Jbeta primers went into the PCR. Here immunoSEQ multiplex PCR was the method, and the copy in TCRdb shows in-frame clones only, minus some. The sample yields about 200,000 clones, around 80% seen once. Sequencing was carried out using PBMCs. These receptors came from a woman in her 30s in good health and CMV-seropositive.

This clone was recorded only once. The chain recombines TRBV11-3 with TRBJ2-1; TRBD2 agrees at 7 bases. V lost 5 bases and J lost 5; bases outside the gene matches: 6. CDR1 is SGHNT, CDR2 YENEEA, per germline. The CDR3 extends over 14 amino acids. The CDR3 DNA is TGTGCCAGCAGCCTCGGGACTACAAACAATGAGCAGTTCTTC. Its protein product is CASSLGTTNNEQFF.

The genes are TRBV6-4 and TRBJ2-3; 11 bases align to TRBD2. The germline CDR1 and CDR2 sequences are MRHNA and SNTAGT. V gave up 0 bases and J gave up 1 base; unmatched junction bases: 0. The CDR3 is 16 residues long. The CDR3 DNA sequence: TGTGCCAGCAGTGACTCACTAGCGGGGGGCACAGATACGCAGTATTTT. Amino acid sequence: CASSDSLAGGTDTQYF.

This clone was counted between two and nine times. This rearrangement joins TRBV5-6 to TRBJ1-1; D call uncertain. CDR3 length: 14 residues. V was clipped by 2 bases and J by 0 bases, with 8 bases between them. The germline V gene has CDR1 SGHDT and CDR2 YYEEEE. The DNA of the CDR3 is TGTGCCAGCAGCTTTGTCACAGTGAACACTGAAGCTTTCTTT. Its translation is CASSFVTVNTEAFF. The full variable domain, its missing parts supplied by reference TRBV5-6 and TRBJ1-1, is DAGVTQSPTHLIKTRGQQVTLRCSPKSGHDTVSWYQQALGQGPQFIFQYYEEEERQRGNFPDRFSGHQFPNYSSELNVNALLLGDSALYLCASSFVTVNTEAFFGQGTRLTVV.

This clone showed up just a few times. The chain recombines TRBV5-4 with TRBJ2-7; 8 nucleotides align to TRBD1. Germline V lookup: CDR1 SGHNT, CDR2 YYREEE (reference sequence). Trimming cost V 4 bases and J 4 bases; bases outside gene matches: 13. The CDR3 extends over 16 amino acids. The CDR3 loop reads CASSVTGGTSGYEQYF. Written as DNA, the CDR3 is TGTGCCAGCAGCGTTACAGGGGGTACAAGTGGGTACGAGCAGTACTTC.

The V and J genes are TRBV19 and TRBJ2-1; the match to TRBD1 covers 9 bases. The length of the CDR3 is 11 residues. CDR1 and CDR2 (germline): LNHDA, SQIVND (reference sequence). The ends lost 11 bases at V and 15 bases at J; junction bases unmatched: 11. The DNA for the CDR3 is TGTGCCGCCTCCGGGACAGGGTTTCCGTTCTTC. As protein: CAASGTGFPFF.

The rearrangement joins TRBV12-5 to TRBJ2-3, with D possibly TRBD2 on 5 matching bases. Germline V lookup: CDR1 LGHNT, CDR2 FRNRAP. V gave up 7 bases and J gave up 0 bases, with 11 bases separating them. CDR3 size: 14 residues. The CDR3, as DNA: TGTGCTAGTGCCGCGGGCTTTAGCACAGATACGCAGTATTTT. This sequence encodes CASAAGFSTDTQYF.

This clone was observed once. The chain combines TRBV19 with TRBJ1-1, with a tentative D call TRBD1 (6 bases). Germline V gene lookup returns CDR1 LNHDA and CDR2 SQIVND (reference sequence). This CDR3 comprises 18 residues. Trimming pared 0 bases from V and 2 bases from J, leaving 19 bases between. CDR3 in DNA: TGTGCCAGTAGTATAGATAGTCAATATCAGGGGCCCAACACTGAAGCTTTCTTT. This sequence encodes CASSIDSQYQGPNTEAFF. Using reference TRBV19 and TRBJ1-1 for the parts outside the CDR3, the full variable domain is DGGITQSPKYLFRKEGQNVTLSCEQNLNHDAMYWYRQDPGQGLRLIYYSQIVNDFQKGDIAEGYSVSREKKESFPLTVTSAQKNPTAFYLCASSIDSQYQGPNTEAFFGQGTRLTVV.

The gene calls are TRBV5-4 and TRBJ2-2; 10 positions agree with TRBD1. CDR1 is SGHNT and CDR2 is YYREEE in the germline V gene (reference sequence). The CDR3 length is 17 residues. V lost 1 base, J lost 2 bases, and 5 bases stayed unmatched. CDR3 nucleotides: TGTGCCAGCAGCTTGAAGACAGGGGGCGGTAACACCGGGGAGCTGTTTTTT. It codes for CASSLKTGGGNTGELFF.

The chain couples TRBV6-4 to TRBJ1-6; D perhaps matches TRBD1 (6 bases). This CDR3 is built from 12 residues. V was cut by 11 bases and J by 7 bases, with 12 bases left in between. The germline CDR1 and CDR2 sequences are MRHNA and SNTAGT. The CDR3 sequence is CAPTGKNSPLHF. CDR3 nucleotide sequence: TGTGCCCCGACAGGTAAAAATTCACCCCTCCACTTT.

The V gene is TRBV2, the J gene TRBJ2-5, with 8 positions matching TRBD1. Germline CDR1 SNHLY, CDR2 FYNNEI. J lost 3 bases, V lost 7 bases, and 4 bases had no gene match. This CDR3 is 13 amino acids long. Here the CDR3 reads CASIRGQEETQYF. The CDR3 bases are TGTGCCAGCATCCGGGGACAGGAAGAGACCCAGTACTTC. The entire variable domain, with the rest obtained from reference TRBV2 and TRBJ2-5, is as follows: EPEVTQTPSHQVTQMGQEVILRCVPISNHLYFYWYRQILGQKVEFLVSFYNNEISEKSEIFDDQFSVERPDGSNFTLKIRSTKLEDSAMYFCASIRGQEETQYFGPGTRLLVL.

The chain links TRBV29-1 to TRBJ1-1; the D is unclear. V gave up 4 bases and J gave up 0 bases, with 12 bases separating them. The CDR3 is 14 residues long. Germline V gives CDR1 SQVTM, CDR2 ANQGSEA. CDR3 DNA: TGCAGCGTTGTGGGCAGCCGCTTGAACACTGAAGCTTTCTTT. Its protein is CSVVGSRLNTEAFF.

This clone has just a few counts. In nucleotides, the CDR3 is TGTGCCAGCAGGGACTGGCGAGAGACCCAGTACTTC. Protein product: CASRDWRETQYF. The J gene is TRBJ2-5, the V gene TRBV6-1; weak D call: TRBD2 (5 bases). The CDR3 has 12 amino acids. The ends were cut back, 6 bases at V and 4 bases at J, with 9 bases in the middle. Germline V lookup: CDR1 MNHNS, CDR2 SASEGT.